The T cell receptor beta chain described here comes from a study of beta chain features in type 1 diabetes. V lost 0 bases and J lost 0; bases outside the gene matches: 5. From germline, CDR1 is LGHNA and CDR2 YSLEER. The CDR3 totals 16 residues. Reverse transcription of all isolated RNA meant that expressed TCRB transcripts were sequenced. Assay: immunoSEQ multiplex PCR; the TCRdb copy retains only in-frame clones and omits some. The data show more than 300,000 clones, roughly 12% seen once. The collection from each donor was one heparinised blood draw averaging about 116 mL. Comments on this clone: Its target is unknown.

The study, taken as a whole, reports: PCR might show a preference for shorter templates, equally across patients and controls.

The chain combines TRBV4-3 with TRBJ2-7; 7 bases map to TRBD1. The receptor's source is a man aged 18 to 29 in good health. Sequenced material: naive CD4+ T cells from blood. CDR3 region: CASSQDLRQGSYEQYF. The CDR3 DNA reads as TGCGCCAGCAGCCAAGATTTGAGACAGGGCTCCTACGAGCAGTACTTC.